This TCR beta chain comes out of a study of STAT5B mutations in CD4+ large granular lymphocyte leukemia. General study results and limits: 25% of private leukemic clonotypes occurred rarely in other patients' non-leukemic repertoires. CD4-sorted patient repertoires seemed more clonal than healthy CD4+ repertoires.

Of note for this clone: Its target is not known.

The CDR3 consists of 15 residues. Trimming took off 5 bases at V and 7 bases at J, with 15 bases between the two ends. Germline V CDR1 and CDR2: LNHDA, SQIVND (reference sequence). The assay was run at survey level. Assay used: immunoSEQ multiplex PCR; TCRdb lists only in-frame clones, some missing. The sample lists 4,600 or so clones, around 77% occurring once. The sequenced sample was PBMCs. V and J are TRBV19 and TRBJ1-6; TRBD1 is a possible D gene (5 bases). The TCR originated in a man aged 70-80 years with CD4+ T-cell large granular lymphocyte leukemia. CDR3 nucleotide sequence: TGTGCCAGTAGTTCCCAGGGTGGACCAAATTCACCCCTCCACTTT. Translation gives CASSSQGGPNSPLHF. Variable domain in full (rest from reference TRBV19 and TRBJ1-6): DGGITQSPKYLFRKEGQNVTLSCEQNLNHDAMYWYRQDPGQGLRLIYYSQIVNDFQKGDIAEGYSVSREKKESFPLTVTSAQKNPTAFYLCASSSQGGPNSPLHFGNGTRLTVT.